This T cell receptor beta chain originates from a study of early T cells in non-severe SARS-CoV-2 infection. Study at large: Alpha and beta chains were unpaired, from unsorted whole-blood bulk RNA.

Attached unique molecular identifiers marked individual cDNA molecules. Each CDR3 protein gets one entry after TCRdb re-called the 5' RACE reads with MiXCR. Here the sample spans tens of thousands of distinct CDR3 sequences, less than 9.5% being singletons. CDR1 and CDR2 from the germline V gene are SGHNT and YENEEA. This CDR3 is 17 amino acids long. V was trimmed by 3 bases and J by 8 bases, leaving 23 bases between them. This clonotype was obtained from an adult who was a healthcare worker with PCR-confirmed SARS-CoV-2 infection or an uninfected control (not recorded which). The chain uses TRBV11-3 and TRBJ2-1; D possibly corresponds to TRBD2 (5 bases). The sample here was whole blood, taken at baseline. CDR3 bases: TGTGCCAGCAGCTTTGGGTTCCTTGGCGGGTCTGGGGATGAGCAGTTCTTC. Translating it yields CASSFGFLGGSGDEQFF. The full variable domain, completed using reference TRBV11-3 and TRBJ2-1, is EAGVVQSPRYKIIEKKQPVAFWCNPISGHNTLYWYLQNLGQGPELLIRYENEEAVDDSQLPKDRFSAERLKGVDSTLKIQPAELGDSAVYLCASSFGFLGGSGDEQFFGPGTRLTVL.